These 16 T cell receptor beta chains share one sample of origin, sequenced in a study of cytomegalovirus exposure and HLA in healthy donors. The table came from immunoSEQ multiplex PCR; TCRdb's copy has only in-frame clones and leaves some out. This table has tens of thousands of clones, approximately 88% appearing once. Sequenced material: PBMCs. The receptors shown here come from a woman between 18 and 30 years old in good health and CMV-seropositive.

CDR3 loop: CASSYGTGSYEQYF. In nucleotides, the CDR3 is TGCGCCAGCAGCTACGGGACAGGGTCCTACGAGCAGTACTTC. J is TRBJ2-7 and V is TRBV5-1; the match to TRBD1 covers 9 bases. Trimming took 3 bases from V and 1 from J; bases not matched to a gene: 2. Germline assignment: CDR1 SGHRS and CDR2 YFSETQ. This CDR3 is 14 amino acids long.

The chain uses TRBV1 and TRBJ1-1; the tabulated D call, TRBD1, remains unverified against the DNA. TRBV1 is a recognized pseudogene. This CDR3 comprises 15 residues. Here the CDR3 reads CTSSRPTGIATEAFF. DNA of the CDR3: TGCACCAGCAGCCGGCCCACAGGGATAGCCACTGAAGCTTTCTTT.

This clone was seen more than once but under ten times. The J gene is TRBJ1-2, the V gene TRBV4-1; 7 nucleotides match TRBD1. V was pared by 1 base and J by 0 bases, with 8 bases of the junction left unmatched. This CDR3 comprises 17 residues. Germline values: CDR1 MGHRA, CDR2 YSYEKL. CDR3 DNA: TGCGCCAGCAGCCAAGTCGGACAGGCAACCTCTAACTATGGCTACACCTTC. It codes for CASSQVGQATSNYGYTF.

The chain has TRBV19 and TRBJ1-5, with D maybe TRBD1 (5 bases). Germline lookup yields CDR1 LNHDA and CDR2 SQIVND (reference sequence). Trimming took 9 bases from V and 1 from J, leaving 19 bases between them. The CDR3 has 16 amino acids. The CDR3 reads CASARGARVSNQPQHF. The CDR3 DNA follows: TGTGCCAGCGCCCGTGGGGCCAGGGTGAGCAATCAGCCCCAGCATTTT.

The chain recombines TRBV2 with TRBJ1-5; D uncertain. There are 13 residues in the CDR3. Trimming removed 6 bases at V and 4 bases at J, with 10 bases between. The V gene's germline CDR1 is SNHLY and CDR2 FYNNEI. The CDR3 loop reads CASREAENQPQHF. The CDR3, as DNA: TGTGCCAGCAGGGAGGCAGAGAATCAGCCCCAGCATTTT.

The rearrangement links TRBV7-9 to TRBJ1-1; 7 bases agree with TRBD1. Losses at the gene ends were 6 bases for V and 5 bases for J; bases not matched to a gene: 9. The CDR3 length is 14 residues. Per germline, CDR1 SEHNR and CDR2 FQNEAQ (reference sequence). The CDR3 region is CASSLTGWQTEAFF. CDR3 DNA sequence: TGTGCCAGCAGTCTGACAGGGTGGCAGACTGAAGCTTTCTTT.

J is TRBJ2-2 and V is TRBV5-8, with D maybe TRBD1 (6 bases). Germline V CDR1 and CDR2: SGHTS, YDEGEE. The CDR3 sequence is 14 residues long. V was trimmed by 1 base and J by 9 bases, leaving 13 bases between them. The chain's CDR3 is CASSLTGNERELFF. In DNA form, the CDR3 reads TGTGCCAGCAGCTTGACAGGGAACGAGCGGGAGCTGTTTTTT.

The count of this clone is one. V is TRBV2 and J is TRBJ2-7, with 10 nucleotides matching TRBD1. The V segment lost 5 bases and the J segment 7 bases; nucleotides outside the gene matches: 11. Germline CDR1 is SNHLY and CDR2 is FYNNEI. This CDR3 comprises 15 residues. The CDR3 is CASSLGGTGAREQYF. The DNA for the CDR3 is TGTGCCAGCAGTCTCGGGGGGACAGGGGCGAGAGAGCAGTACTTC.

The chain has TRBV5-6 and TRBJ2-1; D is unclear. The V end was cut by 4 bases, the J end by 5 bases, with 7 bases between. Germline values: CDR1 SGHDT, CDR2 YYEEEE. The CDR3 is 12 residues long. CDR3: CASSLRDNEQFF. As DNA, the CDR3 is TGTGCCAGCAGCCTGAGAGACAATGAGCAGTTCTTC.

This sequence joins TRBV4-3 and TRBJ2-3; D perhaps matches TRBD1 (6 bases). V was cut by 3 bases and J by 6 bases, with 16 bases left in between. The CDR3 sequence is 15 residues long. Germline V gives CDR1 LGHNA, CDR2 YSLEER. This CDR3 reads CASSHRGESPDTQYF. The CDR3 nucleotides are TGCGCCAGCAGCCACAGGGGAGAGAGTCCCGATACGCAGTATTTT.

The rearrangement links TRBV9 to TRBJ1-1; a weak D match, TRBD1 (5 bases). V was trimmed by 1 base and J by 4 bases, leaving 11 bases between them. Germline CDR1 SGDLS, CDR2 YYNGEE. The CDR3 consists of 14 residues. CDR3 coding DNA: TGTGCCAGCAGCGTACTTGGGGGAGGCACTGAAGCTTTCTTT. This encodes CASSVLGGGTEAFF.

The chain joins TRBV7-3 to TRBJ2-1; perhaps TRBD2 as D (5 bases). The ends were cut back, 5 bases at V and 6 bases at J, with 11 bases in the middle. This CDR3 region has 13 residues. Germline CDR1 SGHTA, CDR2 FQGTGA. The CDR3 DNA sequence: TGTGCCAGCAGCCCCGGGGTTCGCAATGAGCAGTTCTTC. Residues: CASSPGVRNEQFF.

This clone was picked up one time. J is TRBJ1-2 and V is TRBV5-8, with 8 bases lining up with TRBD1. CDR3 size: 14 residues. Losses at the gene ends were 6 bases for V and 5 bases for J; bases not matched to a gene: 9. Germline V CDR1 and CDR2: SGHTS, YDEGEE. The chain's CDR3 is CASTQGQGLYGYTF. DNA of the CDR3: TGTGCCAGCACCCAAGGACAGGGCTTGTATGGCTACACCTTC.

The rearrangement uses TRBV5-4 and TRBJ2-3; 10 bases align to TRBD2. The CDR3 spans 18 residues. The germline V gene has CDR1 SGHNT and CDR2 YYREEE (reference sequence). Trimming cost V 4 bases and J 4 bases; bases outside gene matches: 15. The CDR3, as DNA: TGTGCCAGCAGCCCCTCACCTCGGACTAGCGGCTTCGCAGATACGCAGTATTTT. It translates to CASSPSPRTSGFADTQYF.

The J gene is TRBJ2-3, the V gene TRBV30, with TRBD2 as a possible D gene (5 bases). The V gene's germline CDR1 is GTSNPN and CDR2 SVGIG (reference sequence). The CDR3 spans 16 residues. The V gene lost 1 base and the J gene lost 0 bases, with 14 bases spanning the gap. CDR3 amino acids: CAWSGGYGVSTDTQYF. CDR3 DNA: TGTGCCTGGAGTGGAGGTTACGGGGTTAGCACAGATACGCAGTATTTT.

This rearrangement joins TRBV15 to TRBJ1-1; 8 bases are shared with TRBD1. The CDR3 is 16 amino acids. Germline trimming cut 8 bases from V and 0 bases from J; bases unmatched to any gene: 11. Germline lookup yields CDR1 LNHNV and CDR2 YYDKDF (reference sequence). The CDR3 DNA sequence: TGTGCCACCTTACACCGGGACAGGTTCCTGAACACTGAAGCTTTCTTT. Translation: CATLHRDRFLNTEAFF.